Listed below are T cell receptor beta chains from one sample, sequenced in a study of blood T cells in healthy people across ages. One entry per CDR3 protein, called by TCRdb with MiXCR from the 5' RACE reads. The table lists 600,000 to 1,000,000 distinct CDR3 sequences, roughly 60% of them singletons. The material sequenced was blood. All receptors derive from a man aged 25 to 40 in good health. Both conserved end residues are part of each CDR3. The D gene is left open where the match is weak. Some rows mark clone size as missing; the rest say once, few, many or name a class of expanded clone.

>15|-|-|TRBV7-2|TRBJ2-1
CASSFVRGTYNEQFF
TGTGCCAGCAGCTTTGTGCGAGGGACCTACAATGAGCAGTTCTTC
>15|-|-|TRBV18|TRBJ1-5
CASSRSGALHQPQHF
TGTGCCAGCTCACGTTCAGGGGCACTGCATCAGCCCCAGCATTTT
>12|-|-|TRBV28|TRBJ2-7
CASSELTYEQYF
TGTGCCAGCTCAGAGCTTACCTACGAGCAGTACTTC
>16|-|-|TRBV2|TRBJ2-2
CASSGDSGARAGELFF
TGTGCCAGCAGTGGGGATAGTGGGGCGCGCGCCGGGGAGCTGTTTTTT
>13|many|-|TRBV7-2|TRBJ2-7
CASSLGTPCEQYF
TGTGCCAGCAGCTTAGGGACACCATGCGAGCAGTACTTC
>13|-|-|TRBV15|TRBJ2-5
CATSRVSLETQYF
TGTGCCACCAGCAGAGTCTCGTTGGAGACCCAGTACTTC
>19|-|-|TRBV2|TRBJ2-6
CARLIKAGTTTSGANVLTF
TGTGCCAGGTTGATTAAAGCCGGGACAACCACTTCTGGGGCCAACGTCCTGACTTTC
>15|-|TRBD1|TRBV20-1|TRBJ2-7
CSARDWRQGDYEQYF
TGCAGTGCTAGAGATTGGCGACAGGGGGATTACGAGCAGTACTTC
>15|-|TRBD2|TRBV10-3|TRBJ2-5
CAIRGTSGSQETQYF
TGTGCCATCCGCGGGACTAGCGGGAGCCAAGAGACCCAGTACTTC
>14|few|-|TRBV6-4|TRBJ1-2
CASSATGSSGGYTF
TGTGCCAGCAGTGCCACGGGTTCTTCCGGCGGCTACACCTTC
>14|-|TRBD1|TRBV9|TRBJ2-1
CASSDAGTGDEQFF
TGTGCCAGCAGCGATGCCGGGACAGGGGATGAGCAGTTCTTC
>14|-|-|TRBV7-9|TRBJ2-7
CASSDEGQSYEQYF
TGTGCCAGCAGCGACGAAGGGCAGTCATACGAGCAGTACTTC
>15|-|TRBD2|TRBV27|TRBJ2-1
CASIAASGGYNEQFF
TGTGCCAGCATTGCCGCTAGCGGGGGGTACAATGAGCAGTTCTTC
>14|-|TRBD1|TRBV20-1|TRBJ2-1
CSAGDRGAYNEQFF
TGCAGTGCGGGGGACAGGGGGGCCTACAATGAGCAGTTCTTC
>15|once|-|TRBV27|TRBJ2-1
CASSLGFPRLQKQFF
TGTGCCAGCAGTTTGGGCTTCCCCAGGCTTCAGAAGCAGTTCTTC
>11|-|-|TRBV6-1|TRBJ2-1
CASSETGEQFF
TGTGCCAGCAGCGAAACGGGGGAGCAGTTCTTC
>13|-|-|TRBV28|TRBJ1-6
CASRSPYNSPLHF
TGTGCCAGCAGGTCCCCCTATAATTCACCCCTCCACTTT
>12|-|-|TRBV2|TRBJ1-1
CASSKLRSEAFF
TGTGCCAGCAGTAAGCTCAGGAGTGAAGCTTTCTTT
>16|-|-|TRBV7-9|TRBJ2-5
CASSLADTLAGETQYF
TGTGCCAGCAGCTTAGCCGATACGCTAGCCGGGGAGACCCAGTACTTC
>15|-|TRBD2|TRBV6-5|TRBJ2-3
CASSFSGGEADTQYF
TGTGCCAGCAGTTTTAGCGGGGGCGAAGCAGATACGCAGTATTTT
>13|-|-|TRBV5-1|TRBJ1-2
CASRTGLEVGYTF
TGCGCCAGCCGTACAGGGTTGGAGGTTGGCTACACCTTC
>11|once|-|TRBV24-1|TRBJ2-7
CATVGDNEQYF
TGTGCCACCGTAGGGGACAATGAGCAGTACTTC
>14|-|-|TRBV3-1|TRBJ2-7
CASSQEIATCEQYF
TGTGCCAGCAGCCAAGAAATAGCGACCTGCGAGCAGTACTTC
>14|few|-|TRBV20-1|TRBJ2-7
CSARPLDRTHEQYF
TGCAGTGCTAGACCCTTAGACAGGACCCACGAGCAGTACTTC
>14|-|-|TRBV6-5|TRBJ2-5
CASRAGGPQETQYF
TGTGCCAGCCGCGCCGGGGGCCCCCAAGAGACCCAGTACTTC
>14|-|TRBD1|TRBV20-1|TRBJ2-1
CSVQGDRGHNEQFF
TGCAGTGTCCAAGGGGACAGGGGGCACAATGAGCAGTTCTTC
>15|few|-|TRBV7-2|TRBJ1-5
CASSLEGMEGQPQHF
TGTGCCAGCAGCTTAGAAGGGATGGAAGGACAGCCCCAGCATTTT
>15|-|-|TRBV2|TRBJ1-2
CASSARPRGNGGYTF
TGTGCCAGCAGTGCCCGGCCTCGAGGGAATGGCGGCTACACCTTC
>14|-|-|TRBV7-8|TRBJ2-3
CASSFSATTDTQYF
TGTGCCAGCAGCTTTAGCGCGACCACAGATACGCAGTATTTT